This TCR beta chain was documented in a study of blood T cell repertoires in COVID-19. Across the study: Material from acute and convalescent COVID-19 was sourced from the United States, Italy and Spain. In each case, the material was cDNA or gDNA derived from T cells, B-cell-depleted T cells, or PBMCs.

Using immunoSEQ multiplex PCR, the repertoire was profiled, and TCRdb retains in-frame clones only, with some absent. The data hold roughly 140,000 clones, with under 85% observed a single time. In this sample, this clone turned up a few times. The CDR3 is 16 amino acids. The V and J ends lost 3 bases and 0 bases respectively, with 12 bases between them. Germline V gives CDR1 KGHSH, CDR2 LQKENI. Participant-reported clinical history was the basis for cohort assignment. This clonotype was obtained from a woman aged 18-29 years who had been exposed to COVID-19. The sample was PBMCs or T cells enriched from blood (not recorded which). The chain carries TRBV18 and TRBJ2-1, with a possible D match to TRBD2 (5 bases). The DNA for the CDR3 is TGTGCCAGCTCACCGCGTGTCGGGGACTCCTACAATGAGCAGTTCTTC. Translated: CASSPRVGDSYNEQFF.